This T cell receptor beta chain was recorded in a study of T cell responses to AZD1222 COVID-19 vaccine. On this clone: The target antigen is unknown.

The CDR3 is 15 amino acids. CDR1 is SNHLY, CDR2 FYNNEI, per germline. The trim removed 4 bases at V and 3 bases at J, leaving 7 bases unmatched. Assay: immunoSEQ multiplex PCR; the TCRdb copy retains only in-frame clones and omits some. The sample lists over 85,000 clones; around 87% were seen once. Study findings and constraints: White British ancestry dominated among donors, who included more females, and clonal diversity was possibly underestimated. Two doses of AZD1222 preceded a rise in Spike-specific TCR breadth and depth. Baseline testing showed seropositivity in only six AZD1222 recipients.

This sequence originates from an adult in good health. The sequenced sample was peripheral blood, obtained on day 0 of AZD1222 vaccination. The chain joins TRBV2 to TRBJ1-2; 8 bases line up with TRBD1. The CDR3 region has the DNA TGTGCCAGCAGTGGTGGACAGGGAGGTGACTATGGCTACACCTTC. This translates into CASSGGQGGDYGYTF.